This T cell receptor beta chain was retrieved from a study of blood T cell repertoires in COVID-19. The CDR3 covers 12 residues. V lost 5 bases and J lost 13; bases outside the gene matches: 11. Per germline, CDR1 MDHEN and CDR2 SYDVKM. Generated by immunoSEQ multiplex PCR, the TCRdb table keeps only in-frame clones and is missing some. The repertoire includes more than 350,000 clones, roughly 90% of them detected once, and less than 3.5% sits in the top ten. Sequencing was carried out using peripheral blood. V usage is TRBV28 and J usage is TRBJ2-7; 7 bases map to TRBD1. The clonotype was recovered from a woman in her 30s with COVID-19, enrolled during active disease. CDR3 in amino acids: CASSPLDRSKYF. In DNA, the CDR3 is TGTGCCAGCAGTCCTCTGGACAGGAGTAAATACTTC.